Described below is a single TCR beta chain sequence and its context. Its antigen is as yet unknown. This record comes from a study of blood T cells in healthy people across ages. General study points: Among T cells, TCR beta diversity per million cells dropped roughly linearly as age rose.

Combining a sample-barcoded 5' primer with a J-beta primer mix, a second PCR ran for 7 to 11 cycles. Via MiXCR, TCRdb re-called the 5' RACE reads, giving one row per CDR3 protein. The sample lists hundreds of thousands of distinct CDR3 sequences, approximately 30% seen once, with about 15% in the top ten. CDR3 length: 17 amino acids. V was pared by 5 bases and J by 0 bases, with 8 bases of the junction left unmatched. Germline V gene lookup returns CDR1 MNHEY and CDR2 SVGEGT. This chain connects TRBV6-2 or TRBV6-3 to TRBJ2-4; 9 bases line up with TRBD1. This TCR derives from a woman older than 75 in good health. The specimen was blood. The CDR3 DNA sequence: TGTGCCAGCAGTAGGGACGGACAGGGGCTAGCCAAAAACATTCAGTACTTC. This sequence encodes CASSRDGQGLAKNIQYF.